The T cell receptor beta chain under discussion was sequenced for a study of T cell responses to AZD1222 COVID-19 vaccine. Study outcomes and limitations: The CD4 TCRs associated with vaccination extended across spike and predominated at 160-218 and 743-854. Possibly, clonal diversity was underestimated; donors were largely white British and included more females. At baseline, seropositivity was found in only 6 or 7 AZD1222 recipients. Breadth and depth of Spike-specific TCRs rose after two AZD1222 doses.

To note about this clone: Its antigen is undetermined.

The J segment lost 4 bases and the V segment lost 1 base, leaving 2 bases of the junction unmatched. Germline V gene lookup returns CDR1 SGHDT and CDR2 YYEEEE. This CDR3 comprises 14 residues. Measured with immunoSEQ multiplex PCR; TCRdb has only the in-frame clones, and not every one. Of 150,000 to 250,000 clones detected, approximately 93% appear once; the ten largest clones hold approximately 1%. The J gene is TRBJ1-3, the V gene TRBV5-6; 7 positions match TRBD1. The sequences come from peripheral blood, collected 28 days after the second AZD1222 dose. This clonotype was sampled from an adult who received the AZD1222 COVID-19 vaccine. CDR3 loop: CASSLRQGGNTIYF. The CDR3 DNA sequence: TGTGCCAGCAGCTTGCGACAGGGAGGAAACACCATATATTTT.